This T cell receptor (beta chain) was observed in a study of cytomegalovirus exposure and HLA in healthy donors. This clone came up once. Its antigen is currently unknown. The CDR3 is 16 residues long. V dropped 1 base and J dropped 3 bases, with 15 bases sitting between them. CDR1 is LNHNV and CDR2 is YYDKDF in the germline V gene (reference sequence). Researchers ran the PCR with 60 Vbeta and 13 Jbeta primers. Clones were read by immunoSEQ multiplex PCR, and TCRdb kept only the in-frame ones, dropping some. This sample has about 120,000 clones, with roughly four fifths found just once. The study, taken as a whole, reports: Later findings reportedly placed an Asian-associated ancestry cluster below the roughly 700-donor mean for N-insertions.

This TCR derives from a male donor in good health and CMV-seronegative. This rearrangement joins TRBV15 to TRBJ2-5, with a possible D match to TRBD1 (6 bases). The sequenced material came from PBMCs. CDR3 DNA sequence: TGTGCCACCAGCAGAGGTAGATGGGACACAGAAGAGACCCAGTACTTC. It translates to CATSRGRWDTEETQYF. Full variable domain (remainder filled in from reference TRBV15 and TRBJ2-5): DAMVIQNPRYQVTQFGKPVTLSCSQTLNHNVMYWYQQKSSQAPKLLFHYYDKDFNNEADTPDNFQSRRPNTSFCFLDIRSPGLGDTAMYLCATSRGRWDTEETQYFGPGTRLLVL.